The present T cell receptor beta chain was sequenced within a study of T cells in women clearing cervical HPV infection. Data came from immunoSEQ multiplex PCR; TCRdb stores just in-frame clones and leaves some out. The sample has roughly 21,000 clones; the top ten hold 6%. All participants had a single incident cervical HPV16 infection, and prevalent HPV16 infections were excluded. Germline CDR1 DFQATT, CDR2 SNEGSKA (reference sequence). The CDR3 length is 12 residues. For this clone: With the read ending 3 residues before the CDR3 end, the germline J gene is used to fill in that end.

The specimen sequenced was blood buffy coat. This clonotype was obtained from a woman aged 18 to 75 with a cervical HPV16 infection that either progressed to CIN3+ or cleared (not recorded which). The J gene is TRBJ1-6, the V gene TRBV20-1; 8 bases match TRBD1. CDR3 bases read: TGCAGTGCCGGGACAGGTGATCATCCC. Protein product: CSAGTGDHP. The complete CDR3 sequence is CSAGTGDHPLHF.